The 11 T cell receptor beta chains reported below all come from one sample, sequenced in a study of naive and memory T cell subsets. An equimolar mix of two oligonucleotides served as the beta constant-region primer for TRBC1 and TRBC2. Nested alpha and beta constant-region primers with the SP2 primer drove four PCR rounds on ligated cDNA. One entry per CDR3 protein results from TCRdb running MiXCR on the UMI-ligation and nested PCR reads. The sample contains approximately 80,000 distinct CDR3 sequences, about 10% of which appear only once. Specimen: naive CD8+ T cells from blood. These receptors all come from a human donor in good health.

A few counts support this clonotype. The CDR3 DNA sequence: TGCGCCAGCAGTGAATACCGGGACGCATATCACAATGAGCAGTTCTTC. Translated, it gives CASSEYRDAYHNEQFF. The rearrangement links TRBV10-2 to TRBJ2-1, with D perhaps given as TRBD1 or TRBD2 (5 bases each). The CDR3 runs to 16 residues. Trimming removed 3 bases at V and 5 bases at J, with 17 bases between. Germline CDR1 is WSHSY and CDR2 is SAAADI.

In its sample, this clonotype was seen many times. V is TRBV6-2 or TRBV6-3 and J is TRBJ2-1; the match to TRBD1 covers 11 bases. V shed 4 bases, J shed 6 bases, and the junction held 11 bases outside the gene matches. This CDR3 is built from 17 residues. Germline CDR1 and CDR2: MNHEY and SVGEGT. The chain's CDR3 is CASSFTPGTGGFNEQFF. The CDR3, as DNA: TGTGCCAGCAGTTTTACACCCGGGACAGGGGGTTTCAATGAGCAGTTCTTC.

The gene calls are TRBV15 and TRBJ1-1; no clear D. The CDR3 is 15 residues long. V lost 0 bases, J lost 2 bases, and 10 bases lay in between. Germline lookup yields CDR1 LNHNV and CDR2 YYDKDF (reference sequence). In DNA form, the CDR3 reads TGTGCCACCAGCAGAGATCGGAGTACAAACACTGAAGCTTTCTTT. This sequence encodes CATSRDRSTNTEAFF.

The sample holds many counts of this clonotype. This chain connects TRBV7-9 to TRBJ1-5; D gene ambiguous. CDR3 size: 12 residues. Trimming cost V 4 bases and J 2 bases, with 3 bases left between them. Germline assignment: CDR1 SEHNR and CDR2 FQNEAQ (reference sequence). In DNA, the CDR3 is TGTGCCAGCAGCTGGGGCAATCAGCCCCAGCATTTT. Its translation: CASSWGNQPQHF.

This clonotype came up many times. The chain's CDR3 is CASSPSGGTYEQYF. CDR3 sequence (DNA): TGTGCCAGCAGCCCTAGCGGAGGAACCTACGAGCAGTACTTC. This chain uses TRBV9 with TRBJ2-7; 7 bases line up with TRBD2. The V gene's germline CDR1 is SGDLS and CDR2 YYNGEE. The CDR3 has 14 residues. With V trimmed by 4 bases and J by 2 bases, 6 bases remained unmatched.

This clonotype appeared many times. The chain couples TRBV7-6 to TRBJ2-3; 14 bases are shared with TRBD2. Germline V gene data show CDR1 as SGHVS and CDR2 as FNYEAQ. The CDR3 covers 19 residues. The J segment lost 2 bases and the V segment lost 5 bases, leaving 12 bases of the junction unmatched. CDR3 region: CASSPGLAGEVIATDTQYF. The CDR3 DNA sequence: TGTGCCAGCAGCCCGGGACTAGCGGGAGAGGTGATTGCCACAGATACGCAGTATTTT.

This chain links TRBV12-3 or TRBV12-4 with TRBJ2-7; D unclear. The CDR3 is made up of 13 amino acids. Trimming shortened V by 1 base and J by 6 bases, and 10 bases separated the two germline ends. CDR3 region: CASSLGEPLEQYF. The CDR3 DNA reads TGTGCCAGCAGTTTAGGTGAACCGCTCGAGCAGTACTTC.

This clonotype has only a few counts. The chain links TRBV7-9 to TRBJ2-5; TRBD1 matches 8 bases. The CDR3 contains 18 residues. J gave up 0 bases and V 4 bases, and 13 bases lay outside the gene matches. Germline V gene sequence: CDR1 SEHNR, CDR2 FQNEAQ (reference sequence). The CDR3 protein is CASSWPDRVGSNQETQYF. The CDR3 nucleotides are TGTGCCAGCAGCTGGCCGGACAGGGTGGGATCGAACCAAGAGACCCAGTACTTC. The full variable domain, with the rest looked up from reference TRBV7-9 and TRBJ2-5, is DTGVSQNPRHKITKRGQNVTFRCDPISEHNRLYWYRQTLGQGPEFLTYFQNEAQLEKSRLLSDRFSAERPKGSFSTLEIQRTEQGDSAMYLCASSWPDRVGSNQETQYFGPGTRLLVL.

The genes are TRBV12-3 or TRBV12-4 and TRBJ2-7; 8 bases line up with TRBD2. The ends lost 6 bases at V and 6 bases at J; junction bases unmatched: 7. This CDR3 is built from 13 residues. The CDR3 DNA follows: TGTGCCAGCAGCCAAGGACTAGCAGGCGAGCAGTACTTC. Translation gives CASSQGLAGEQYF.

This clonotype appeared a few times. The gene calls are TRBV20-1 and TRBJ2-1, with 10 bases lining up with TRBD2. CDR3 length: 17 residues. Trimming took 1 base from V and 3 from J; bases not matched to a gene: 9. Germline CDR1 DFQATT, CDR2 SNEGSKA (reference sequence). In nucleotides, the CDR3 is TGCAGTGCTAGAGGTTCCGGTCCTAGCGGGAGCTACAATGAGCAGTTCTTC. Its translation is CSARGSGPSGSYNEQFF.

J is TRBJ2-1 and V is TRBV13, with TRBD1 as a possible D gene (6 bases). The CDR3 totals 16 residues. The germline CDR1 and CDR2 sequences are PRHDT and FYEKMQ (reference sequence). Trimming shortened V by 0 bases and J by 0 bases, and 9 bases separated the two germline ends. The CDR3 reads CASSLGRGFSYNEQFF. Written as DNA, the CDR3 is TGTGCCAGCAGCTTAGGCAGGGGTTTCTCCTACAATGAGCAGTTCTTC.